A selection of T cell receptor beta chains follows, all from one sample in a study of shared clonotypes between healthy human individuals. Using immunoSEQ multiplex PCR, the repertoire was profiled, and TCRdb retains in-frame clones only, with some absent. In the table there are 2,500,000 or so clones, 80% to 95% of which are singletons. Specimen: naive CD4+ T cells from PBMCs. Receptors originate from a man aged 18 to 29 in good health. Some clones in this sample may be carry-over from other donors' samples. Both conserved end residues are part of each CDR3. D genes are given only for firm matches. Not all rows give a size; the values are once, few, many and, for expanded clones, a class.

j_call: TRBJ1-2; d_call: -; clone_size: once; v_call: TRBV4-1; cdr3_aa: CASSQEWDTYGYTF; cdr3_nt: TGCGCCAGCAGCCAAGAGTGGGACACCTATGGCTACACCTTC
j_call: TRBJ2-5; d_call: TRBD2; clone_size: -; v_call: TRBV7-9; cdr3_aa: CASSRTSGDQETQYF; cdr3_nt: TGTGCCAGCAGCCGGACTAGCGGGGACCAAGAGACCCAGTACTTC
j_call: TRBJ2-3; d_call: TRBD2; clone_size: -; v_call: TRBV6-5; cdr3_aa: CASSLAGAPTDTQYF; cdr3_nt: TGTGCCAGCAGCTTAGCGGGAGCTCCCACAGATACGCAGTATTTT
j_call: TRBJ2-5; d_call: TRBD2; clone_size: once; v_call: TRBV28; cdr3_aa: CASSRSASGRAVQYF; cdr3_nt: TGTGCCAGCAGCCGGTCGGCTAGCGGGAGGGCCGTCCAGTACTTC
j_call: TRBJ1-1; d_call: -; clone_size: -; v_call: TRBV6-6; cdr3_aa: CASTRTVNTEAFF; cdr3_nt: TGTGCCAGCACTCGGACGGTGAACACTGAAGCTTTCTTT
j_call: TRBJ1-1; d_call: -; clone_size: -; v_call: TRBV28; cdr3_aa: CASTTRRRMNTEAFF; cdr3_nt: TGTGCCAGCACCACGCGGAGGAGAATGAACACTGAAGCTTTCTTT
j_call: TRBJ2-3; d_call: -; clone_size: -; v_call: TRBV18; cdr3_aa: CASSPTSGTDTQYF; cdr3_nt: TGTGCCAGCTCACCAACGAGCGGCACAGATACGCAGTATTTT
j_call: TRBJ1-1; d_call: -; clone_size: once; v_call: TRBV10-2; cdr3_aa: CASTHGTEAFF; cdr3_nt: TGCGCCAGCACTCACGGCACTGAAGCTTTCTTT
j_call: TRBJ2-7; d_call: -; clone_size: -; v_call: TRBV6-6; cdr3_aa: CASSYSWQGTEQYF; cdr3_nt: TGTGCCAGCAGTTACTCGTGGCAGGGAACCGAGCAGTACTTC
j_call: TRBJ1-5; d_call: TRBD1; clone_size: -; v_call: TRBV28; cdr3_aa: CASSSGTGGAYQPQHF; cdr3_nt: TGTGCCAGCAGTTCAGGGACAGGGGGCGCTTATCAGCCCCAGCATTTT
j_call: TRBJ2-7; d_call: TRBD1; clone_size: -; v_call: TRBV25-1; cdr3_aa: CASSERGRGSYEQYF; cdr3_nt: TGTGCCAGCAGTGAGAGGGGGCGCGGATCCTACGAGCAGTACTTC
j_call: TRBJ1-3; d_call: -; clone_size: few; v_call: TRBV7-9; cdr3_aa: CASSQPLRNSGNTIYF; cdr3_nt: TGTGCCAGCAGCCAACCCTTGCGGAACTCTGGAAACACCATATATTTT
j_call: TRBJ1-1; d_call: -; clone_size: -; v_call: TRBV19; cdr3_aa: CASSIVPNTEAFF; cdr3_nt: TGTGCCAGTAGTATTGTACCGAACACTGAAGCTTTCTTT
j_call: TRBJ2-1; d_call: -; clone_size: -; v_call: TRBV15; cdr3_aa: CATTDARDEQFF; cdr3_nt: TGTGCCACCACGGATGCTCGCGATGAGCAGTTCTTC
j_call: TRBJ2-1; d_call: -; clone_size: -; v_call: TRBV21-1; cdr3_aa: CASSSTVMQFF; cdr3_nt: TGTGCCAGCAGCTCCACGGTGATGCAGTTCTTC
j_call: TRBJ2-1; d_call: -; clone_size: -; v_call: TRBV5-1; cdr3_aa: CASSEGTYNEQFF; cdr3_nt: TGCGCCAGCAGCGAAGGGACCTACAATGAGCAGTTCTTC
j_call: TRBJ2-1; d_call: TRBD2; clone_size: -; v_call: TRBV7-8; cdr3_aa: CASSFRRGLAVDEQFF; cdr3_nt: TGTGCCAGCAGCTTTCGACGGGGACTAGCGGTCGATGAGCAGTTCTTC
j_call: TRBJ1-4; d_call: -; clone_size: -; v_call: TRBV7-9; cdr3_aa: CASSFGSAGDEKLFF; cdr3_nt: TGTGCCAGCAGCTTCGGGTCGGCAGGGGATGAAAAACTGTTTTTT
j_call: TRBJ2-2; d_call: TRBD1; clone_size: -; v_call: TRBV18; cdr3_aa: CASSSQHGQGPGGELFF; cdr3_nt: TGTGCCAGCTCCTCCCAGCACGGACAGGGCCCTGGCGGGGAGCTGTTTTTT
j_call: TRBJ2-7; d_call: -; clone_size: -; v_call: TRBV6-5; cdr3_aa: CASSRTVSSYEQYF; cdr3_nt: TGTGCCAGCAGTAGGACAGTCAGCTCCTACGAGCAGTACTTC
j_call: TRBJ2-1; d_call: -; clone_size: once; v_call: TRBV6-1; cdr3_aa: CAITRGRAFNEQFF; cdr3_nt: TGTGCTATCACCAGGGGGAGGGCGTTTAATGAGCAGTTCTTC
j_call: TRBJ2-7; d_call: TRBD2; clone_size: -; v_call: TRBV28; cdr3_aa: CASSGVAGISYEQYF; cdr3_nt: TGTGCCAGCTCGGGGGTAGCGGGTATCTCCTACGAGCAGTACTTC
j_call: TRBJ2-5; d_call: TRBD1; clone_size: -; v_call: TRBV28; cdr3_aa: CASSPVQGTETQYF; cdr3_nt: TGTGCCAGCAGTCCAGTACAGGGGACAGAGACCCAGTACTTC
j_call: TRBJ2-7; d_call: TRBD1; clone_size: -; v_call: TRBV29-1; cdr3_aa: CSVKGADEQYF; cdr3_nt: TGCAGCGTTAAGGGGGCAGACGAGCAGTACTTC
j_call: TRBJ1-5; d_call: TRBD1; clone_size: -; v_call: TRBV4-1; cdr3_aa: CASRPSTGQGSQPQHF; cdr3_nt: TGCGCCAGCAGACCTAGCACGGGACAGGGGAGCCAGCCCCAGCATTTT
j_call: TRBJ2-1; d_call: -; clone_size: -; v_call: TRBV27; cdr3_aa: CASSFGNNEQFF; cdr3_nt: TGTGCCAGCAGTTTTGGGAACAATGAGCAGTTCTTC
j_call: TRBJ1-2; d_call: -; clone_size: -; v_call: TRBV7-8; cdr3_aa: CASSLRDSSGYTF; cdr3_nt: TGTGCCAGCAGCTTACGGGACTCATCGGGCTACACCTTC
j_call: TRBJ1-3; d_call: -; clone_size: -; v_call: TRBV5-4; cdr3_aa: CASSFGQPGNTIYF; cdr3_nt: TGTGCCAGCAGCTTCGGGCAGCCTGGAAACACCATATATTTT
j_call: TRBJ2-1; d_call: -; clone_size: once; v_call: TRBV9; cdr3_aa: CASSGGPPAGYNEQFF; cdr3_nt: TGTGCCAGCAGCGGCGGACCTCCTGCGGGGTACAATGAGCAGTTCTTC
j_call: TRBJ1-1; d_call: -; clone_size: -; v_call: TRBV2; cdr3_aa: CASSEEAYSSQTEAFF; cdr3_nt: TGTGCCAGCAGTGAAGAGGCTTACTCGTCCCAAACTGAAGCTTTCTTT
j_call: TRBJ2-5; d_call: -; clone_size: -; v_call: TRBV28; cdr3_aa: CASSFGLTGPRETQYF; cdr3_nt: TGTGCCAGCAGTTTCGGTCTTACAGGGCCTCGAGAGACCCAGTACTTC
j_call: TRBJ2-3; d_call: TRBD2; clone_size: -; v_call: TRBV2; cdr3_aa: CASNLIAGGMSDTQYF; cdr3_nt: TGTGCCAGCAACCTCATAGCGGGAGGAATGTCAGATACGCAGTATTTT
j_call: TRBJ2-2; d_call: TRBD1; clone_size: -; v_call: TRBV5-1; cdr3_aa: CASSPGTGPTGELFF; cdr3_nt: TGCGCCAGCAGCCCAGGGACAGGGCCCACCGGGGAGCTGTTTTTT
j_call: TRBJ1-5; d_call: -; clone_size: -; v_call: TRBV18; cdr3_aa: CASSLQQGPEVPQHF; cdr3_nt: TGTGCCAGCTCACTTCAGCAGGGACCTGAGGTGCCCCAGCATTTT
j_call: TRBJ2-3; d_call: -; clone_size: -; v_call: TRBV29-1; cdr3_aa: CSAIAVFSTDTQYF; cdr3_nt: TGCAGCGCGATAGCGGTTTTTAGCACAGATACGCAGTATTTT
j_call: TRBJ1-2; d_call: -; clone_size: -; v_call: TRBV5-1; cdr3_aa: CASSPGRVWGYTF; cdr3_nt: TGCGCCAGCAGCCCTGGGAGGGTATGGGGCTACACCTTC
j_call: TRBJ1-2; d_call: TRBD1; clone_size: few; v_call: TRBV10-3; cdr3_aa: CAISGVTGGAGGYTF; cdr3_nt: TGTGCCATCAGTGGGGTTACAGGGGGCGCGGGTGGCTACACCTTC
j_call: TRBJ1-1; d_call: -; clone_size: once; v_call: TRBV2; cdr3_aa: CASTVLAGGSNTEAFF; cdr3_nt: TGTGCCAGCACGGTGTTGGCGGGGGGTTCGAACACTGAAGCTTTCTTT
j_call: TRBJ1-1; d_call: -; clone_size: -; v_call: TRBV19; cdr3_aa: CASSMGASGIGTEAFF; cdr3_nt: TGTGCCAGTAGTATGGGGGCATCCGGGATTGGCACTGAAGCTTTCTTT
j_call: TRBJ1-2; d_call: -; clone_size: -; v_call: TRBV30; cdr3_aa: CAWGRGGANYGYTF; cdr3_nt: TGTGCCTGGGGGCGTGGGGGGGCGAACTATGGCTACACCTTC
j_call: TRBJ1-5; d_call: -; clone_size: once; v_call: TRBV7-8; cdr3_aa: CASSLVNNQPQHF; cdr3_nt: TGTGCCAGCAGCTTAGTGAACAATCAGCCCCAGCATTTT
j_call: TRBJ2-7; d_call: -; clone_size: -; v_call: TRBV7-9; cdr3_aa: CASSLTGTAYEQYF; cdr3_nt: TGTGCCAGCAGCTTAACAGGTACTGCCTACGAGCAGTACTTC
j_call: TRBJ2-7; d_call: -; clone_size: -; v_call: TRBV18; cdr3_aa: CASSPATYEQYF; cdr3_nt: TGTGCCAGCTCACCAGCCACCTACGAGCAGTACTTC
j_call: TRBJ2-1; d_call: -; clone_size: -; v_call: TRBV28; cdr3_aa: CASRGTQRDEQFF; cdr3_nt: TGTGCCAGCAGAGGGACCCAACGGGATGAGCAGTTCTTC